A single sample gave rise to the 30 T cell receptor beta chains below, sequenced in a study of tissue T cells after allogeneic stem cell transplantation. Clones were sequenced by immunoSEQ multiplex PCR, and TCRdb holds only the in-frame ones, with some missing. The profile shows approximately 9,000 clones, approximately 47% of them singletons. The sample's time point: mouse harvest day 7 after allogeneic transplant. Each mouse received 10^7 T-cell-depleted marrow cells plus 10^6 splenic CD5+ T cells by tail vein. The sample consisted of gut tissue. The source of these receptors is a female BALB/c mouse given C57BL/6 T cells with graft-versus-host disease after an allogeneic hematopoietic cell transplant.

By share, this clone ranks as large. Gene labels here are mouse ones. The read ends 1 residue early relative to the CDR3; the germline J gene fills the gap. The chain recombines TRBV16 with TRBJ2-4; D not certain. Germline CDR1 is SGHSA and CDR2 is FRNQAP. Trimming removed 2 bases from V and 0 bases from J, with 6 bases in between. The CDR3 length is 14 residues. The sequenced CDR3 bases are TGTGCAAGCAGCTTAATCAGAAGTCAAAACACCTTGTAC. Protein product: CASSLIRSQNTLY. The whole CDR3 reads CASSLIRSQNTLYF.

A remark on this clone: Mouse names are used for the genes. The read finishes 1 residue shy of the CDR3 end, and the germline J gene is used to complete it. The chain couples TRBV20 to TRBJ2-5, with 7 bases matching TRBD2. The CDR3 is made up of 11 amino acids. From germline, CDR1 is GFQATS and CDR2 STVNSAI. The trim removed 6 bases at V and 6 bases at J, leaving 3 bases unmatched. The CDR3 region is CGAATGDTQYF. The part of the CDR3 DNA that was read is TGTGGTGCAGCGACTGGGGACACCCAGTAC.

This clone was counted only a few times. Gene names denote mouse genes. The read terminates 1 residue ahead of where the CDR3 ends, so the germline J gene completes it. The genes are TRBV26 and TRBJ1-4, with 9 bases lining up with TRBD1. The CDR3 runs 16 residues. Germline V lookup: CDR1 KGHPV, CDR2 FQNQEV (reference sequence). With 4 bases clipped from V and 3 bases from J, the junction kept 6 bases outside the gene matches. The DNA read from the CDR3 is TGTGCCAGCAGTCCCTACAGGGGGCGGGCCAACGAAAGATTATTT. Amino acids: CASSPYRGRANERLF. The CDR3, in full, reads CASSPYRGRANERLFF.

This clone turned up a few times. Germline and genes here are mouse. The part of the CDR3 DNA that was read is TGTGCCAGCTCTCTCGGACTGGGGGGCGAACAGTAC. This encodes CASSLGLGGEQY. The whole CDR3 reads CASSLGLGGEQYF. The rearrangement links TRBV12-1 to TRBJ2-7, with 11 bases matching TRBD2. The read falls 1 residue short of the CDR3 end, and the missing part is taken from the germline J gene. This CDR3 has 13 amino acids. The V gene end was trimmed by 0 bases and the J gene end by 7 bases; junction bases not matched to a gene: 1. Per germline, CDR1 SGHSN and CDR2 HYEKVE.

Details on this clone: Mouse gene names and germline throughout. This chain's CDR3 is CASSARLGVNTGQLYF. The sequenced part of the CDR3 DNA is TGTGCCAGCAGCGCCCGACTGGGGGTAAACACCGGGCAGCTCTAC. V usage is TRBV3 and J usage is TRBJ2-2; 9 bases align to TRBD2. Read data end 1 residue before the CDR3 end; the end is taken from the germline J gene. CDR3 length: 16 amino acids. V lost 5 bases and J lost 1; bases outside the gene matches: 5. Germline lookup yields CDR1 SNHLY and CDR2 FYNGKV (reference sequence).

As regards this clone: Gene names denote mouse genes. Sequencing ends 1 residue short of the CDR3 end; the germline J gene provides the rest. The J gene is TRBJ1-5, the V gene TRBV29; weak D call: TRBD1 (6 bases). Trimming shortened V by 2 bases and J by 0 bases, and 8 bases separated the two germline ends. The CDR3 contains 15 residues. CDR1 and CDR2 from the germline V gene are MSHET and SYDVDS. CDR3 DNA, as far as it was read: TGTGCTAGCAGTTTAGGACAGTATAACAACCAGGCTCCGCTT. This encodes CASSLGQYNNQAPL. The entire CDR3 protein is CASSLGQYNNQAPLF.

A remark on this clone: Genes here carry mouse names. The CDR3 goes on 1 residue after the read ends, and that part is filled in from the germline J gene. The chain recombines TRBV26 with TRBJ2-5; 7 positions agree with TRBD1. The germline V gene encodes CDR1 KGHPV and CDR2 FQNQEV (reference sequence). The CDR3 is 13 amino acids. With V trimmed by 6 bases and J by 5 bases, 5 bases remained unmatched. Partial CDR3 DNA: TGTGCCAGCAGCCTTGGGACAGTAGACACCCAGTAC. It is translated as CASSLGTVDTQY. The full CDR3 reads CASSLGTVDTQYF.

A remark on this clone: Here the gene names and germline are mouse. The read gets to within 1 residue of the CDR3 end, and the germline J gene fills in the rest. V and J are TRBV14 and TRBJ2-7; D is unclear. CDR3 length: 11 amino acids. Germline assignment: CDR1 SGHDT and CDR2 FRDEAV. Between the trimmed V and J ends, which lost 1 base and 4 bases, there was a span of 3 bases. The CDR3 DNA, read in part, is TGTGCCAGCAGTTTCGGGTATGAACAGTAC. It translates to CASSFGYEQY. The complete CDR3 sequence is CASSFGYEQYF.

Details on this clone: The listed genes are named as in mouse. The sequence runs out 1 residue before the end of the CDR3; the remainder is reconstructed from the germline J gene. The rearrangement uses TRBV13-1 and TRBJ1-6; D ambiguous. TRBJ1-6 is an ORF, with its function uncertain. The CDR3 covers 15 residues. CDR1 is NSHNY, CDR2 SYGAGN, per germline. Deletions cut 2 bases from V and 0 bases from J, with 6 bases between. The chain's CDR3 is CASSDRNSYNSPLYF. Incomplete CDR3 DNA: TGTGCCAGCAGTGACAGAAATTCCTATAATTCGCCCCTCTAC.

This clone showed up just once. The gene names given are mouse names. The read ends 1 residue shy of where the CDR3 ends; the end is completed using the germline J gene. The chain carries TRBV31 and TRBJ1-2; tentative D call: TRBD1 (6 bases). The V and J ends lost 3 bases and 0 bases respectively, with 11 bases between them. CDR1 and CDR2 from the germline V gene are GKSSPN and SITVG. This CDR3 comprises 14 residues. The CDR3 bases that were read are TGTGCCTGGAGCCGGGACACAACAAACTCCGACTACACC. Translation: CAWSRDTTNSDYT. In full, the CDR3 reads CAWSRDTTNSDYTF.

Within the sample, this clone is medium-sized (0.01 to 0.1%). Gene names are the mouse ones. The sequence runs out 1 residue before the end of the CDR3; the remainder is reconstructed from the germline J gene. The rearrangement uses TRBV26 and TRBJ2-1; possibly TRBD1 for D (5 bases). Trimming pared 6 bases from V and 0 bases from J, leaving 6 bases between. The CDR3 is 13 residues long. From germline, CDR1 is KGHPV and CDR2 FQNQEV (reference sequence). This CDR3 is CASRQDNYAEQFF. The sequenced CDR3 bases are TGTGCCAGCAGACAGGATAACTATGCTGAGCAGTTC. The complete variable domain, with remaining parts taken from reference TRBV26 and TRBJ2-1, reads NSKVIQTPRYLVKGQGQKAKMRCIPEKGHPVVFWYQQNKNNEFKFLINFQNQEVLQQIDMTEKRFSAECPSNSPCSLEIQSSEAGDSALYLCASRQDNYAEQFFGPGTRLTVL.

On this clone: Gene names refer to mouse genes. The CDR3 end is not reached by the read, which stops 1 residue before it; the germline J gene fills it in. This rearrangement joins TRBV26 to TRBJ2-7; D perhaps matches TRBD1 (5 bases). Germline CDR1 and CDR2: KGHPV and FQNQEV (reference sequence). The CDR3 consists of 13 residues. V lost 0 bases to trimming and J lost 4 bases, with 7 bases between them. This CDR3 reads CASSLSGQYEQYF. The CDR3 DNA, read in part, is TGTGCCAGCAGTCTGTCAGGACAATATGAACAGTAC.

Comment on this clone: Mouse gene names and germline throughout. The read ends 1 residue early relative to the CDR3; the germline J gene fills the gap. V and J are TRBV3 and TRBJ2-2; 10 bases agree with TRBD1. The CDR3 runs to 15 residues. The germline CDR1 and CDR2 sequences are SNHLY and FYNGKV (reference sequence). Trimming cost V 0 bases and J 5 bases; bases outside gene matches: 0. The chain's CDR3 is CASSLAGQGTGQLYF. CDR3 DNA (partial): TGTGCCAGCAGCTTAGCGGGACAGGGGACCGGGCAGCTCTAC.

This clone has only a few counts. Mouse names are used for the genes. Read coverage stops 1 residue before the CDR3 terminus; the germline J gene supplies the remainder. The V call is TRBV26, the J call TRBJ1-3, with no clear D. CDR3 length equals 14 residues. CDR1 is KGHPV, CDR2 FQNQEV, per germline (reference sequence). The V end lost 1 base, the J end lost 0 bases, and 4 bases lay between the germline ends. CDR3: CASSLYNSGNTLYF. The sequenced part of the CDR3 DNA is TGTGCCAGCAGTCTGTATAATTCTGGAAATACGCTCTAT. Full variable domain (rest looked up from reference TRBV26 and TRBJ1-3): NSKVIQTPRYLVKGQGQKAKMRCIPEKGHPVVFWYQQNKNNEFKFLINFQNQEVLQQIDMTEKRFSAECPSNSPCSLEIQSSEAGDSALYLCASSLYNSGNTLYFGEGSRLIVV.

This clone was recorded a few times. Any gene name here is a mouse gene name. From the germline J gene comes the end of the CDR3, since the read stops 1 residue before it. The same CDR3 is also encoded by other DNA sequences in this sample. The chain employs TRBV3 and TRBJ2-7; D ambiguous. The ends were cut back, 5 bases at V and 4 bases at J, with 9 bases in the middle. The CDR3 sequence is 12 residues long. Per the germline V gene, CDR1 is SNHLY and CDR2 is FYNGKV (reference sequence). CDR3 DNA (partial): TGTGCCAGCAGCCCCGGGAGTTATGAACAGTAC. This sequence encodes CASSPGSYEQY. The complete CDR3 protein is CASSPGSYEQYF.

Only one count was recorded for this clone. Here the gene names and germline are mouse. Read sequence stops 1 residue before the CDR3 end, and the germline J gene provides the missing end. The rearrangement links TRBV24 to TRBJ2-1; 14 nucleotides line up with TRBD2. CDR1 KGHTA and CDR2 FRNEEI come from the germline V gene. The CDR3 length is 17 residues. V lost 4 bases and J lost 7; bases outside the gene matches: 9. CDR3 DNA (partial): TGTGCCAGCAGTCCGTCCGGGACTGGGGGGGCGCGGGCTGAGCAGTTC. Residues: CASSPSGTGGARAEQF. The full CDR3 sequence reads CASSPSGTGGARAEQFF.

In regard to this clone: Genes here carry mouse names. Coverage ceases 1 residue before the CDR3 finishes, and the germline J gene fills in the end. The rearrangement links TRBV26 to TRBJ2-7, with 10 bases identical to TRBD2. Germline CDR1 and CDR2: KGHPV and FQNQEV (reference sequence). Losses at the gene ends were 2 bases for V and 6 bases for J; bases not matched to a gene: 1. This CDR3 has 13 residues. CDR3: CASSLLGGREQYF. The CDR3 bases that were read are TGTGCCAGCAGTCTGCTGGGGGGGCGTGAACAGTAC.

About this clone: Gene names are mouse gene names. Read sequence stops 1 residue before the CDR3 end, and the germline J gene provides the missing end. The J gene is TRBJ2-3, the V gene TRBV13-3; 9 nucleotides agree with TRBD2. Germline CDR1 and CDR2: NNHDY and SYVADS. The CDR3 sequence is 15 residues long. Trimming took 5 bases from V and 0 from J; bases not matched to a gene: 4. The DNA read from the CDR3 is TGTGCCAGCAGCGGACTGGGGACTAGTGCAGAAACGCTGTAT. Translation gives CASSGLGTSAETLY. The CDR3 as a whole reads CASSGLGTSAETLYF.

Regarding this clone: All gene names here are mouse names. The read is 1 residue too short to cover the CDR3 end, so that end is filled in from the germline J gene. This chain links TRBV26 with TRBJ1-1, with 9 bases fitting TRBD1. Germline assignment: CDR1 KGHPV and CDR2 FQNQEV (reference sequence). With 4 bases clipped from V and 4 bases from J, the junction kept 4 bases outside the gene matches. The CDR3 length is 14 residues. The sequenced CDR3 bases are TGTGCCAGCAGTCGGAGACAGGGGGGCACAGAAGTCTTC. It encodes CASSRRQGGTEVF. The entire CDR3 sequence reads CASSRRQGGTEVFF. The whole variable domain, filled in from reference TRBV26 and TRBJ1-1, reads NSKVIQTPRYLVKGQGQKAKMRCIPEKGHPVVFWYQQNKNNEFKFLINFQNQEVLQQIDMTEKRFSAECPSNSPCSLEIQSSEAGDSALYLCASSRRQGGTEVFFGKGTRLTVV.

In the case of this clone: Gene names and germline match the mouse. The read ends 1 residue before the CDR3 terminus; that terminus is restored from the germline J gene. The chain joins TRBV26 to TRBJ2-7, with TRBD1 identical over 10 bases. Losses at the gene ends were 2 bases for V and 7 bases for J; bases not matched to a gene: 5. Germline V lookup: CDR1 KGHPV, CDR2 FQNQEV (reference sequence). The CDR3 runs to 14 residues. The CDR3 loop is CASSLADRGREQYF. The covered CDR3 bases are TGTGCCAGCAGTCTGGCCGACAGGGGGCGAGAACAGTAC.

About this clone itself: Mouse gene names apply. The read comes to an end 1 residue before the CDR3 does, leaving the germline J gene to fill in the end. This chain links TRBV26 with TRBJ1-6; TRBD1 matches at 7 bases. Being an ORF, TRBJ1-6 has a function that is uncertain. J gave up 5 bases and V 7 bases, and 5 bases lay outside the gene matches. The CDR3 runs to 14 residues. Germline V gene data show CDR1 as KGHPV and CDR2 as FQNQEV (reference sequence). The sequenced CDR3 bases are TGTGCCAGCACCGCGGGACAGAATAATTCGCCCCTCTAC. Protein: CASTAGQNNSPLY. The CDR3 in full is CASTAGQNNSPLYF.

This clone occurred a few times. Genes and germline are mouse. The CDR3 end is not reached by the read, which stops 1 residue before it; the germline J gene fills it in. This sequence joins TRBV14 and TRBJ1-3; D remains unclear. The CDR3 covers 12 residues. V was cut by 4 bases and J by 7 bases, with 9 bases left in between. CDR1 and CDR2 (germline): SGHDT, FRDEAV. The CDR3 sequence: CASSVKGNTLYF. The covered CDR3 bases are TGTGCCAGCAGTGTCAAAGGGAATACGCTCTAT.

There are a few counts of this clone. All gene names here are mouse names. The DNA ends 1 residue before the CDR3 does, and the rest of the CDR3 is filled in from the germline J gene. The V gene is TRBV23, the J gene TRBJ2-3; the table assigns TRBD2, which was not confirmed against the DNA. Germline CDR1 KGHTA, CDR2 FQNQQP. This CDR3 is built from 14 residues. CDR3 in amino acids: CSSSQSTSAETLYF. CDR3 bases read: TGCTCCAGCAGTCAATCGACTAGTGCAGAAACGCTGTAT. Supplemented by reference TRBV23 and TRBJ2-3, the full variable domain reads DAAVTQKPRYLIKMKGQEAEMKCIPEKGHTAVFWYQQKQSKELKFLIYFQNQQPLDQIDMVKERFSAVCPSSSLCSLGIRTCEAEDSALYLCSSSQSTSAETLYFGSGTRLTVL.

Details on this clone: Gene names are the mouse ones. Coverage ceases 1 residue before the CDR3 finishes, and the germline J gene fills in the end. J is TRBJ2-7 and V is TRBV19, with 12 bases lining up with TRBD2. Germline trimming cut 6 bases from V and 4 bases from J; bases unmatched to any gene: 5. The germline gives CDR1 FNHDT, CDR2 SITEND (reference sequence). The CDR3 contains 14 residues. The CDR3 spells CASTPGLGGYEQYF. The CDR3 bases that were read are TGTGCCAGCACTCCGGGACTGGGGGGATATGAACAGTAC.

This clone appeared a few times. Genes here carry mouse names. CDR3 DNA, as far as it was read: TGTGCCAGCAGTGACAGGGGCGAACAGTAC. Amino acids: CASSDRGEQY. In full, the CDR3 reads CASSDRGEQYF. The chain couples TRBV13-3 to TRBJ2-7, with D perhaps TRBD1 (6 bases). The read ends 1 residue early relative to the CDR3; the germline J gene fills the gap. Per germline, CDR1 NNHDY and CDR2 SYVADS. This CDR3 contains 11 residues. Between the trimmed V and J ends, which lost 2 bases and 7 bases, there was a span of 7 bases.

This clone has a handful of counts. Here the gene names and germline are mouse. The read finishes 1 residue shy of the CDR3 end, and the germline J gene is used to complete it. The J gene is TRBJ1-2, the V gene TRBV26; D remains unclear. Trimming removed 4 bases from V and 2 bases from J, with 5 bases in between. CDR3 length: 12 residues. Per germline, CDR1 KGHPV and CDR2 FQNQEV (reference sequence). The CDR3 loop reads CASSRGNSDYTF. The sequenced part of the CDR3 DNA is TGTGCCAGCAGTCGTGGGAACTCCGACTACACC.

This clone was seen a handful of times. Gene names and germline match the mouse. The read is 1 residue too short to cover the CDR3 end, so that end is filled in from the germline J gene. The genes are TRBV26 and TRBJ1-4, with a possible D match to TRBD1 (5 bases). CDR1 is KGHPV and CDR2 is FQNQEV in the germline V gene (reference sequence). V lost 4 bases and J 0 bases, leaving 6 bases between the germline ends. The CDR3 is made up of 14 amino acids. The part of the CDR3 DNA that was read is TGTGCCAGCAGTCCGACAGTTTCCAACGAAAGATTATTT. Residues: CASSPTVSNERLF. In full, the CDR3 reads CASSPTVSNERLFF.

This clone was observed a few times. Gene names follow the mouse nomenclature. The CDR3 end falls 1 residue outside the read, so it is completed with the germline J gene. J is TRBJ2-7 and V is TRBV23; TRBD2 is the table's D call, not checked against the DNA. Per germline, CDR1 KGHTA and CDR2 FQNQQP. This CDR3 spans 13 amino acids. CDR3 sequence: CSSSPGLLYEQYF. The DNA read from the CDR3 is TGCTCCAGCAGTCCAGGACTGCTCTATGAACAGTAC.

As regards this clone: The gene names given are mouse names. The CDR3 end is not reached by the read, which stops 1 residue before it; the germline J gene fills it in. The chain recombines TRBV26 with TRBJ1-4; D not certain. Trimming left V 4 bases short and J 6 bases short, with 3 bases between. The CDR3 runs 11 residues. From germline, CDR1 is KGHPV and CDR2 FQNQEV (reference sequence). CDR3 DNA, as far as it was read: TGTGCCAGCAGTCGGGACGAAAGATTATTT. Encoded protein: CASSRDERLF. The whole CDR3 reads CASSRDERLFF.

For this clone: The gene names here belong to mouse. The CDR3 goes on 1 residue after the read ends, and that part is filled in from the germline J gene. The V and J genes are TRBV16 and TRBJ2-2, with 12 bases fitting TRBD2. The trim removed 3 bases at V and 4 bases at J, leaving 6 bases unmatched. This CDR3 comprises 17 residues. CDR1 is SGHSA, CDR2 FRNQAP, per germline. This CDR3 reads CASSFDWGGAVTGQLYF. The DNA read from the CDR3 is TGTGCAAGCAGCTTCGACTGGGGGGGCGCGGTCACCGGGCAGCTCTAC.